This entry concerns a single T cell receptor (beta chain). TCRdb's table, derived via immunoSEQ multiplex PCR, lists solely in-frame clones and lacks some. Of approximately 270,000 clones in the sample, approximately 88% were seen once. These data are taken from a study of blood T cell repertoires in COVID-19. The overall study: The cDNA or gDNA used as material had been derived from T cells, B-cell-depleted T cells, or PBMCs.

The V end was cut by 7 bases, the J end by 0 bases, with 20 bases between. Germline V CDR1 and CDR2: SGHRS, YFSETQ. CDR3 length equals 18 residues. The clonotype originates from a woman aged 30 to 39 with COVID-19, enrolled during active disease. V usage is TRBV5-1 and J usage is TRBJ1-6; possibly TRBD1 for D (5 bases). Sample: peripheral blood. The CDR3 DNA reads TGCGCCAGCGGCGGGTTGGGGGGGTCGAGCTCCTATAATTCACCCCTCCACTTT. Translated: CASGGLGGSSSYNSPLHF.